The 25 T cell receptor beta chains given below trace back to one sample, sequenced in a study of siplizumab effects on memory and regulatory T cells. Assay used: immunoSEQ multiplex PCR; TCRdb lists only in-frame clones, some missing. The profile shows 100,000 or so clones, approximately 90% of them singletons. The sample was CD4+ T cells sorted from blood. The source of these receptors is a human donor in good health.

The V and J genes are TRBV19 and TRBJ2-1; TRBD2 matches at 8 bases. This CDR3 has 13 amino acids. V shed 5 bases and J 9 bases; nucleotides not matched to a gene: 6. The germline gives CDR1 LNHDA, CDR2 SQIVND (reference sequence). The chain's CDR3 is CASSFAGGAEQFF. In DNA, the CDR3 is TGTGCCAGTAGTTTTGCGGGGGGTGCTGAGCAGTTCTTC. Drawing the rest from reference TRBV19 and TRBJ2-1, the complete variable domain is DGGITQSPKYLFRKEGQNVTLSCEQNLNHDAMYWYRQDPGQGLRLIYYSQIVNDFQKGDIAEGYSVSREKKESFPLTVTSAQKNPTAFYLCASSFAGGAEQFFGPGTRLTVL.

The genes are TRBV5-6 and TRBJ1-2, with a possible D match to TRBD1 (5 bases). The V gene's germline CDR1 is SGHDT and CDR2 YYEEEE. Trimming stripped 4 bases from V and 2 bases from J, with 15 bases between. The CDR3 is made up of 15 amino acids. DNA of the CDR3: TGTGCCAGCAGCCTGAGCCCGACAGCCAACTATGGCTACACCTTC. Protein product: CASSLSPTANYGYTF.

V usage is TRBV7-9 and J usage is TRBJ2-1; TRBD1 is a possible D gene (5 bases). In germline, CDR1 is SEHNR, CDR2 FQNEAQ (reference sequence). The CDR3 consists of 14 residues. Trimming cost V 7 bases and J 0 bases, with 10 bases left between them. CDR3 nucleotide sequence: TGTGCCAGCACCCGTGACAGCTCCTACAATGAGCAGTTCTTC. Its protein is CASTRDSSYNEQFF.

This sequence joins TRBV11-3 and TRBJ1-4; no definite D call. CDR3 length: 13 amino acids. Trimming cost V 5 bases and J 5 bases, with 9 bases left between them. The germline V gene encodes CDR1 SGHNT and CDR2 YENEEA. CDR3 bases: TGTGCCAGCAGCACCGGCCCGAATGAAAAACTGTTTTTT. Protein: CASSTGPNEKLFF.

This chain links TRBV28 with TRBJ2-2, with a possible D match to TRBD2 (5 bases). Trimming took off 5 bases at V and 6 bases at J, with 16 bases between the two ends. The germline gives CDR1 MDHEN, CDR2 SYDVKM. The CDR3 runs 15 residues. The CDR3 sequence: CASSPRSLGAGELFF. CDR3 nucleotide sequence: TGTGCCAGCAGTCCAAGGTCCCTGGGAGCCGGGGAGCTGTTTTTT. Full variable domain (rest looked up from reference TRBV28 and TRBJ2-2): DVKVTQSSRYLVKRTGEKVFLECVQDMDHENMFWYRQDPGLGLRLIYFSYDVKMKEKGDIPEGYSVSREKKERFSLILESASTNQTSMYLCASSPRSLGAGELFFGEGSRLTVL.

The V gene is TRBV7-8, the J gene TRBJ2-2; weak D call: TRBD1 (6 bases). The CDR3 extends over 16 amino acids. Trimming cost V 0 bases and J 3 bases, with 11 bases left between them. The germline V gene has CDR1 SGHVS and CDR2 FQNEAQ. The CDR3 loop reads CASSLATSGDTGELFF. The CDR3 nucleotides read TGTGCCAGCAGCTTAGCGACCTCAGGGGACACCGGGGAGCTGTTTTTT.

V gene TRBV5-1 combines with J gene TRBJ2-1; 7 bases align to TRBD1. CDR3 length: 15 amino acids. V shed 2 bases and J 8 bases; nucleotides not matched to a gene: 10. From germline, CDR1 is SGHRS and CDR2 YFSETQ. The CDR3 protein is CASSLTTGFVYEQFF. The CDR3 region has the DNA TGCGCCAGCAGCTTAACGACAGGGTTTGTCTATGAGCAGTTCTTC. Filled out from reference TRBV5-1 and TRBJ2-1, the complete variable domain reads KAGVTQTPRYLIKTRGQQVTLSCSPISGHRSVSWYQQTPGQGLQFLFEYFSETQRNKGNFPGRFSGRQFSNSRSEMNVSTLELGDSALYLCASSLTTGFVYEQFFGPGTRLTVL.

The chain joins TRBV5-1 to TRBJ2-3; D call uncertain. CDR1 and CDR2 from the germline V gene are SGHRS and YFSETQ. Trimming removed 4 bases at V and 5 bases at J, with 5 bases between. This CDR3 region has 11 residues. CDR3 sequence (DNA): TGCGCCAGCAGCGTGGGAGATACGCAGTATTTT. It translates to CASSVGDTQYF.

This chain uses TRBV5-6 with TRBJ1-5; tentative D call: TRBD1 (5 bases). This CDR3 is 14 amino acids long. The V end was cut by 2 bases, the J end by 2 bases, with 8 bases between. Germline-derived CDR1 and CDR2 are SGHDT and YYEEEE. CDR3 nucleotides: TGTGCCAGCAGCTTCCAGGGCCGCAATCAGCCCCAGCATTTT. This gives the protein CASSFQGRNQPQHF. The variable domain in full, completed from reference TRBV5-6 and TRBJ1-5, reads DAGVTQSPTHLIKTRGQQVTLRCSPKSGHDTVSWYQQALGQGPQFIFQYYEEEERQRGNFPDRFSGHQFPNYSSELNVNALLLGDSALYLCASSFQGRNQPQHFGDGTRLSIL.

This chain uses TRBV28 with TRBJ2-2; TRBD2 matches at 10 bases. The junction had 4 bases not matched to a gene; V was cut back by 4 bases and J by 2 bases. The length of the CDR3 is 16 residues. The germline gives CDR1 MDHEN, CDR2 SYDVKM. The CDR3 nucleotides read TGTGCCAGCAGTTCTAGCGGGAGTACTAACACCGGGGAGCTGTTTTTT. Translated, it gives CASSSSGSTNTGELFF.

The rearrangement joins TRBV2 to TRBJ1-1, with unresolved D. V shed 4 bases and J shed 8 bases, with 14 bases lying between them. The CDR3 covers 13 residues. CDR1 and CDR2 from the germline V gene are SNHLY and FYNNEI. Here the CDR3 reads CASSVTGRTEAFF. The DNA of the CDR3 is TGTGCCAGCAGTGTTACCGGGCGGACCGAAGCTTTCTTT.

The chain carries TRBV11-3 and TRBJ2-1; 7 positions match TRBD2. The CDR3 totals 15 residues. The trim removed 1 base at V and 5 bases at J, leaving 5 bases unmatched. Germline V gives CDR1 SGHNT, CDR2 YENEEA. The CDR3 loop reads CASSLVSSGDNEQFF. The CDR3 DNA sequence: TGTGCCAGCAGCTTAGTGTCTAGCGGAGACAATGAGCAGTTCTTC. The full variable domain, in which reference TRBV11-3 and TRBJ2-1 provide the parts outside the CDR3, is EAGVVQSPRYKIIEKKQPVAFWCNPISGHNTLYWYLQNLGQGPELLIRYENEEAVDDSQLPKDRFSAERLKGVDSTLKIQPAELGDSAVYLCASSLVSSGDNEQFFGPGTRLTVL.

This chain uses TRBV28 with TRBJ2-2, with 7 bases that match TRBD2. This CDR3 spans 15 amino acids. Looked up from germline, CDR1 is MDHEN and CDR2 is SYDVKM. V shed 7 bases, J shed 12 bases, and the junction held 17 bases outside the gene matches. CDR3: CASNLATRPGGKLFF. The CDR3 DNA sequence: TGTGCCAGCAACCTAGCGACCCGACCCGGGGGGAAGCTGTTTTTT.

J is TRBJ1-3 and V is TRBV27, with no clear D. This CDR3 has 14 amino acids. Per germline, CDR1 MNHEY and CDR2 SMNVEV (reference sequence). Trimming removed 6 bases from V and 4 bases from J, with 13 bases in between. The CDR3 loop is CASSPAVGGNTIYF. The CDR3 nucleotides read TGTGCCAGCAGCCCCGCTGTGGGCGGAAACACCATATATTTT.

For the CDR3, the DNA is TGTGCCAGCAGTTTGGGGGGGGACAGCTACGAGCAGTACTTC. This sequence encodes CASSLGGDSYEQYF. The V gene is TRBV27, the J gene TRBJ2-7; D may correspond to TRBD1 or TRBD2 (7 bases each). Germline lookup yields CDR1 MNHEY and CDR2 SMNVEV (reference sequence). CDR3 length: 14 residues. V shed 3 bases and J shed 3 bases, with 12 bases lying between them.

The chain joins TRBV11-2 to TRBJ2-2; no firm D call. The CDR3 sequence is 15 residues long. CDR1 SGHAT and CDR2 FQNNGV come from the germline V gene. V dropped 4 bases and J dropped 4 bases, with 13 bases sitting between them. CDR3 bases: TGTGCCAGCAGCTCGCGTATAGGAGTCACCGGGGAGCTGTTTTTT. The encoded protein is CASSSRIGVTGELFF.

The table lists this clone with a count of one. The chain couples TRBV4-1 to TRBJ2-4; TRBD1 matches at 7 bases. V was pared by 2 bases and J by 6 bases, with 7 bases of the junction left unmatched. This CDR3 has 15 amino acids. CDR1 and CDR2 (germline): MGHRA, YSYEKL. The CDR3: CASSQTRDRTNIQYF. CDR3 in DNA: TGCGCCAGCAGCCAAACCCGGGACAGAACAAACATTCAGTACTTC.

The chain combines TRBV6-5 with TRBJ2-6; D ambiguous. The CDR3 length is 14 residues. Germline loops: CDR1 MNHEY, CDR2 SVGAGI. V was clipped by 11 bases and J by 0 bases, with 11 bases between them. CDR3 protein: CASQMDSGANVLTF. CDR3 nucleotides: TGTGCCTCACAAATGGACTCTGGGGCCAACGTCCTGACTTTC.

The rearrangement joins TRBV30 to TRBJ1-2; maybe TRBD1 (6 bases). The CDR3 spans 15 residues. Per the germline V gene, CDR1 is GTSNPN and CDR2 is SVGIG (reference sequence). Trimming shortened V by 3 bases and J by 5 bases, and 19 bases separated the two germline ends. The DNA of the CDR3 is TGTGCCTGGAGGAGGGGTACAAACAGGGTTTATGGCTACACCTTC. It encodes CAWRRGTNRVYGYTF.

V is TRBV19 and J is TRBJ1-5; the D gene is possibly TRBD1 (6 bases). V dropped 5 bases and J dropped 6 bases, with 20 bases sitting between them. The germline V gene has CDR1 LNHDA and CDR2 SQIVND (reference sequence). The CDR3 is 16 amino acids. The CDR3 nucleotides read TGTGCCAGTAGTTCATTATTGGTGGGGGCCGGTCAGCCCCAGCATTTT. This codes for CASSSLLVGAGQPQHF.

J is TRBJ1-3 and V is TRBV27; tentatively, D is TRBD1 (5 bases). Deletions cut 6 bases from V and 2 bases from J, with 20 bases between. The germline V gene encodes CDR1 MNHEY and CDR2 SMNVEV (reference sequence). The CDR3 sequence is 17 residues long. CDR3 sequence reads: CASSLPRTGRPGNTIYF. CDR3 nucleotide sequence: TGTGCCAGCAGCCTTCCCCGGACGGGGCGTCCTGGAAACACCATATATTTT.

The chain has TRBV9 and TRBJ2-2; TRBD1 is a possible D gene (7 bases). Deletions cut 7 bases from V and 3 bases from J, with 16 bases between. Looked up from germline, CDR1 is SGDLS and CDR2 is YYNGEE. The CDR3 has 15 residues. CDR3 loop: CASQGGGWYTGELFF. The CDR3 DNA follows: TGTGCCAGCCAGGGGGGTGGATGGTACACCGGGGAGCTGTTTTTT.

This clone was counted a few times. The rearrangement joins TRBV2 to TRBJ2-6, with D possibly TRBD1 on 6 matching bases. Trimming removed 5 bases from V and 0 bases from J, with 17 bases in between. The V gene's germline CDR1 is SNHLY and CDR2 FYNNEI. The CDR3 sequence is 18 residues long. CDR3 amino acids: CASSPDRPVPSGANVLTF. The CDR3 region has the DNA TGTGCCAGCAGTCCTGACAGGCCGGTTCCCTCTGGGGCCAACGTCCTGACTTTC.

V and J are TRBV19 and TRBJ2-5; D remains ambiguous. The CDR3 runs 14 residues. CDR1 and CDR2 (germline): LNHDA, SQIVND (reference sequence). The V gene lost 0 bases and the J gene lost 1 base, with 6 bases spanning the gap. The CDR3 protein is CASSIDTAQETQYF. The CDR3 coding sequence is TGTGCCAGTAGTATAGATACCGCCCAAGAGACCCAGTACTTC. The full variable domain, with the rest looked up from reference TRBV19 and TRBJ2-5, is DGGITQSPKYLFRKEGQNVTLSCEQNLNHDAMYWYRQDPGQGLRLIYYSQIVNDFQKGDIAEGYSVSREKKESFPLTVTSAQKNPTAFYLCASSIDTAQETQYFGPGTRLLVL.

The V and J genes are TRBV4-1 and TRBJ2-5; 12 bases fit TRBD2. Germline trimming cut 1 base from V and 6 bases from J; bases unmatched to any gene: 9. CDR1 and CDR2 (germline): MGHRA, YSYEKL. This CDR3 has 17 amino acids. The CDR3 loop reads CASSQGWRTSGTQTQYF. In nucleotides, the CDR3 is TGCGCCAGCAGCCAAGGTTGGAGGACTAGCGGGACTCAGACCCAGTACTTC.